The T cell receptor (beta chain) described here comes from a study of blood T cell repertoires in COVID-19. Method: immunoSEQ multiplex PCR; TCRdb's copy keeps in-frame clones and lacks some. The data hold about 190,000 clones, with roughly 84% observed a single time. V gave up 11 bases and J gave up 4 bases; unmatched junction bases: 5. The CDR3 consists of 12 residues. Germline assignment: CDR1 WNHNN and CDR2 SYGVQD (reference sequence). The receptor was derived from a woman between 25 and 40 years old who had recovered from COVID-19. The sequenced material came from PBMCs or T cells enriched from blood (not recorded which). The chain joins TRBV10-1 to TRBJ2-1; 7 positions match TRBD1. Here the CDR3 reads CACGQVYNEQFF. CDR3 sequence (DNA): TGCGCCTGCGGACAGGTATACAATGAGCAGTTCTTC.